Below are 17 T cell receptor beta chains sequenced from a single sample in a study of blood T cell repertoires in COVID-19. Profiling relied on immunoSEQ multiplex PCR, and the TCRdb table lists in-frame clones only, not all of them. The sample includes 50,000 to 70,000 clones, 70% to 85% of them seen just once. Sequencing input: peripheral blood. These receptors came from a man between 70 and 80 years old with active COVID-19.

J is TRBJ2-3 and V is TRBV28; TRBD1 aligns across 8 bases. With 3 bases clipped from V and 4 bases from J, the junction kept 3 bases outside the gene matches. The CDR3 is 14 amino acids. Germline V gene lookup returns CDR1 MDHEN and CDR2 SYDVKM. The chain's CDR3 is CASSLEQGADTQYF. CDR3 coding DNA: TGTGCCAGCAGTTTGGAACAGGGGGCAGATACGCAGTATTTT.

This chain joins TRBV7-9 and TRBJ2-1, with 14 positions matching TRBD2. The CDR3 contains 18 residues. CDR1 SEHNR and CDR2 FQNEAQ come from the germline V gene (reference sequence). The J segment lost 8 bases and the V segment lost 6 bases, leaving 15 bases of the junction unmatched. DNA for the CDR3: TGTGCCAGCAGACAACCCGGGACTAGCGGGAGCGGTATCGATGAGCAGTTCTTC. This translates into CASRQPGTSGSGIDEQFF.

V and J are TRBV7-2 and TRBJ1-3, with D unclear. This CDR3 is built from 14 residues. V was cut by 2 bases and J by 8 bases, with 13 bases left in between. The germline V gene has CDR1 SGHTA and CDR2 FQGNSA. CDR3 protein: CASSLSAAIDTIYF. CDR3 sequence (DNA): TGTGCCAGCAGCTTATCGGCGGCGATAGACACCATATATTTT.

This clone appeared a single time. The chain employs TRBV7-2 and TRBJ1-1, with 10 bases lining up with TRBD1. The CDR3 loop spans 15 amino acids. Germline-derived CDR1 and CDR2 are SGHTA and FQGNSA. The V and J ends lost 4 bases and 4 bases, in that order; junction bases with no gene match: 6. DNA for the CDR3: TGTGCCAGCAGCTCCCGGGACAGGGGAACCACTGAAGCTTTCTTT. Amino acid sequence: CASSSRDRGTTEAFF.

The chain uses TRBV5-4 and TRBJ1-4, with TRBD1 matching over 9 bases. Germline CDR1 is SGHNT and CDR2 is YYREEE (reference sequence). V shed 4 bases, J shed 6 bases, and the junction held 7 bases outside the gene matches. There are 15 residues in the CDR3. This chain's CDR3 is CASSSGTGGDEKLFF. CDR3 in DNA: TGTGCCAGCAGCAGTGGTACAGGGGGCGATGAAAAACTGTTTTTT.

This chain links TRBV28 with TRBJ1-3; 8 bases map to TRBD1. This CDR3 contains 14 residues. V lost 2 bases to trimming and J lost 4 bases; unmatched junction nucleotides: 1. The germline CDR1 and CDR2 sequences are MDHEN and SYDVKM. The CDR3 protein is CASSLQGAGNTIYF. CDR3 sequence (DNA): TGTGCCAGCAGTTTACAGGGGGCGGGAAACACCATATATTTT.

This chain links TRBV28 with TRBJ2-7; 7 nucleotides match TRBD1. Germline assignment: CDR1 MDHEN and CDR2 SYDVKM. This CDR3 is 14 amino acids long. J lost 4 bases, V lost 4 bases, and 7 bases had no gene match. The CDR3 DNA sequence: TGTGCCAGCAGTTCGTCCGACAGGGAGTACGAGCAGTACTTC. This encodes CASSSSDREYEQYF.

The chain links TRBV5-4 to TRBJ2-3, with a possible D match to TRBD2 (7 bases). V was trimmed by 0 bases and J by 4 bases, leaving 12 bases between them. This CDR3 contains 15 residues. Looked up from germline, CDR1 is SGHNT and CDR2 is YYREEE (reference sequence). CDR3 DNA sequence: TGTGCCAGCAGCTTGGTCGGGGGGCGGCCAGATACGCAGTATTTT. Its protein is CASSLVGGRPDTQYF.

The V call is TRBV7-9, the J call TRBJ2-1; no clear D gene. V was clipped by 4 bases and J by 7 bases, with 20 bases between them. The germline V gene encodes CDR1 SEHNR and CDR2 FQNEAQ (reference sequence). The length of the CDR3 is 16 residues. CDR3 nucleotides: TGTGCCAGCAGCTCCTTACGGGTCCTACAACGGAATGAGCAGTTCTTC. Encoded protein: CASSSLRVLQRNEQFF.

V gene TRBV6-4 combines with J gene TRBJ1-5; the D gene is possibly TRBD1 (6 bases). This CDR3 has 15 residues. The germline V gene encodes CDR1 MRHNA and CDR2 SNTAGT. V lost 3 bases, J lost 1 base, and 10 bases lay in between. The CDR3 DNA sequence: TGTGCCAGCAGTGAACAGGGAACCAGCAATCAGCCCCAGCATTTT. Its translation: CASSEQGTSNQPQHF.

V gene TRBV5-1 combines with J gene TRBJ2-3; TRBD2 matches at 11 bases. The V gene's germline CDR1 is SGHRS and CDR2 YFSETQ. J gave up 2 bases and V 9 bases, and 11 bases lay outside the gene matches. The CDR3 consists of 16 residues. The CDR3 loop reads CATSGASGRPTDTQYF. The CDR3 DNA sequence: TGCGCCACCTCGGGGGCTAGCGGGAGGCCCACAGATACGCAGTATTTT.

This clone was counted only a few times. The gene calls are TRBV4-3 and TRBJ1-2; the match to TRBD1 covers 8 bases. The CDR3 length is 18 residues. The germline V gene has CDR1 LGHNA and CDR2 YSLEER. V shed 3 bases and J 8 bases; nucleotides not matched to a gene: 20. The CDR3 nucleotides are TGCGCCAGCAGCCATGGGAGGGCAGGGGGCGCAGGGTATGCAGGCTACACCTTC. Translation: CASSHGRAGGAGYAGYTF.

This chain connects TRBV30 to TRBJ2-7; TRBD1 matches 8 bases. Trimming cost V 7 bases and J 1 base; bases outside gene matches: 12. Germline lookup yields CDR1 GTSNPN and CDR2 SVGIG (reference sequence). The CDR3 totals 15 residues. CDR3 sequence: CASPWGRDRSYEQYF. The CDR3 DNA reads as TGTGCCTCCCCCTGGGGACGGGACAGGTCCTACGAGCAGTACTTC.

The J gene is TRBJ1-2, the V gene TRBV7-2; tentative D call: TRBD1 (5 bases). The CDR3 totals 14 residues. CDR1 is SGHTA and CDR2 is FQGNSA in the germline V gene. The V end was cut by 1 base, the J end by 3 bases, with 9 bases between. The CDR3: CASSLVRGDYGYTF. The DNA of the CDR3 is TGTGCCAGCAGCTTAGTAAGGGGTGACTATGGCTACACCTTC.

This sequence joins TRBV7-9 and TRBJ2-2, with 11 bases lining up with TRBD1. This CDR3 region has 16 residues. V lost 7 bases, J lost 3 bases, and 7 bases stayed unmatched. Germline values: CDR1 SEHNR, CDR2 FQNEAQ (reference sequence). CDR3 sequence: CASTTSGQGDTGELFF. The CDR3 DNA is TGTGCCAGCACCACATCGGGACAGGGGGACACCGGGGAGCTGTTTTTT.

This CDR3 is CASSQGLGSAQETQYF. The CDR3 nucleotides read TGTGCCAGCAGCCAAGGGTTAGGTAGCGCCCAAGAGACCCAGTACTTC. The chain employs TRBV3-1 (or the pseudogene TRBV3-2) and TRBJ2-5; TRBD2 might be the D (5 bases). The CDR3 is 16 amino acids. The V gene lost 1 base and the J gene lost 1 base, with 13 bases spanning the gap. Germline V CDR1 and CDR2: LGHDT, YNNKEL (reference sequence).

This clone showed up just a few times. The chain has TRBV19 and TRBJ1-1; a possible D gene is TRBD1 (5 bases). V was pared by 4 bases and J by 2 bases, with 14 bases between. The V gene's germline CDR1 is LNHDA and CDR2 SQIVND (reference sequence). The CDR3 consists of 15 residues. In DNA, the CDR3 is TGTGCCAGTAGTACACGGGAGACAGCTAACACTGAAGCTTTCTTT. Protein sequence: CASSTRETANTEAFF.